The subject of this entry is one TCR beta chain. Its matching antigen is unknown. This entry belongs to a study of PD-1 blockade in classical Hodgkin lymphoma. Using immunoSEQ multiplex PCR, the repertoire was profiled, and TCRdb retains in-frame clones only, with some absent. The sample has about 18,000 clones, 65% to 80% seen once. Whole-study results and caveats: CD8+ TCR diversity did not rise significantly by C4D1, unlike CD4+. Individuals who commenced nivolumab within less than 1 year of ASCT were excluded. The origin of the repertoire differences remains undefined, with disease activity or prior therapy as possible causes.

Time point noted: cycle 4 day 1 (C4D1), after 6 weeks of nivolumab. All patients relapsed after autologous stem cell transplantation, and brentuximab vedotin exposure varied. Purification of CD4+ T cells from thawed PBMCs was performed via magnetic negative selection. This sequence originates from a human donor with classical Hodgkin lymphoma. Sequences were derived from CD4+ T cells from blood, sampled before the fourth cycle of nivolumab.

As DNA, the CDR3 is TGTGCCTGGGGAAAACAGGGGGCGCGTGGCACTGAAGCTTTCTTT. This translates into CAWGKQGARGTEAFF. The chain uses TRBV30 and TRBJ1-1, with TRBD1 identical over 9 bases. CDR1 is GTSNPN, CDR2 SVGIG, per germline (reference sequence). The junction had 11 bases not matched to a gene; V was cut back by 5 bases and J by 4 bases. The CDR3 runs 15 residues.